The clone carrying this T cell receptor beta chain showed up just a few times. The data were obtained in a study of T cells in Graves' hyperthyroidism and ophthalmopathy. Germline lookup yields CDR1 SNHLY and CDR2 FYNNEI. The CDR3 loop spans 12 amino acids. V shed 5 bases and J shed 7 bases, with 11 bases lying between them. Amplification of TCR beta CDR3 regions was performed using RNA transcripts as template. HTBI primers were the set used in a first-round RT-PCR of the TCR CDR3. TCRdb ran MiXCR on the multiplex PCR reads and lists one entry per CDR3 protein. The sample includes about 570,000 distinct CDR3 sequences, 40% to 55% of them seen just once.

The specimen was peripheral blood or thyroid tissue (not recorded which). This receptor was identified in an adult woman with Graves' disease, either hyperthyroidism or ophthalmopathy (not recorded which). The chain couples TRBV2 to TRBJ1-1, with no clear D. CDR3 DNA: TGTGCCAGCAGTTTTGGCAGAGTTGAAGCTTTCTTT. It yields the protein CASSFGRVEAFF. Looking up the rest from reference TRBV2 and TRBJ1-1 gives the full variable domain: EPEVTQTPSHQVTQMGQEVILRCVPISNHLYFYWYRQILGQKVEFLVSFYNNEISEKSEIFDDQFSVERPDGSNFTLKIRSTKLEDSAMYFCASSFGRVEAFFGQGTRLTVV.